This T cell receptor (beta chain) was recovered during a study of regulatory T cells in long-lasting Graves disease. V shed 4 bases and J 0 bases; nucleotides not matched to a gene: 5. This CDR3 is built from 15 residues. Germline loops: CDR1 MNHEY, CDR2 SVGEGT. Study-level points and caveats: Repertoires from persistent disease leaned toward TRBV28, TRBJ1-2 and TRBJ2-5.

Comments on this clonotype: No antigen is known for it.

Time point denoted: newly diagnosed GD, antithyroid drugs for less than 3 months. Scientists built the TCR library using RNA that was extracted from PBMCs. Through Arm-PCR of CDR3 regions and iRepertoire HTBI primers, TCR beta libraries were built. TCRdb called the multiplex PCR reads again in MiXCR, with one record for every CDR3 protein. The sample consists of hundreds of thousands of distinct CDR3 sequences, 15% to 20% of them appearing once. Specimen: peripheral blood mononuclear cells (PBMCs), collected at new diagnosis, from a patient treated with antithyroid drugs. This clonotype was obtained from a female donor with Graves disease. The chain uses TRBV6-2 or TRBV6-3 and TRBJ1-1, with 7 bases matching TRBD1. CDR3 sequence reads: CASSSPGQMNTEAFF. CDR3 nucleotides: TGTGCCAGCAGTTCCCCGGGACAGATGAACACTGAAGCTTTCTTT.